A single sample is the source of the 32 T cell receptor beta chains below, sequenced in a study of shared clonotypes between healthy human individuals (dated by TCRdb to the early 2020s). Library creation used the immunoSEQ multiplex PCR assay. Here the immuneACCESS table is served through TCRdb, limited to in-frame sequences with V and J called. Missing clones are a known gap in these copies; in checked studies unresolved V genes cover under half, and the rest lacks a known reason. Recorded for this sample are 470,000 or so clones; 60% to 80% of them occurred a single time. The biggest ten clones account for around 12% of the sample. The sample comprised PBMCs. The receptors were gathered from a woman in her thirties or forties in good health. Some clones in this sample may be carry-over from other donors' samples.

The gene calls are TRBV7-6 and TRBJ2-1; D is perhaps TRBD1 (5 bases). Germline CDR1 and CDR2: SGHVS and FNYEAQ. The V end was cut by 5 bases, the J end by 14 bases, with 19 bases between. The CDR3 is made up of 13 amino acids. The chain's CDR3 is CASSTQDIIGKFF. DNA for the CDR3: TGTGCCAGCAGCACTCAGGACATAATCGGCAAGTTCTTC.

This chain joins TRBV19 and TRBJ2-7, with D tentatively TRBD1 (5 bases). V shed 5 bases and J shed 4 bases, with 9 bases lying between them. The CDR3 has 12 amino acids. Germline V CDR1 and CDR2: LNHDA, SQIVND (reference sequence). DNA of the CDR3: TGTGCCAGTAGTTCTCAGGGTTACGAGCAGTACTTC. Its protein product is CASSSQGYEQYF.

This sequence joins TRBV6-1 and TRBJ2-7, with D possibly TRBD1 on 6 matching bases. Germline values: CDR1 MNHNS, CDR2 SASEGT. Trimming cost V 9 bases and J 7 bases, with 13 bases left between them. This CDR3 region has 11 residues. The CDR3 region is CARNTRGEQYF. The CDR3, as DNA: TGTGCCAGAAACACGAGGGGGGAGCAGTACTTC.

This clone was seen a single time. The chain is built from TRBV28 and TRBJ2-1, with 7 bases matching TRBD2. The V gene end was trimmed by 6 bases and the J gene end by 2 bases; junction bases not matched to a gene: 13. This CDR3 comprises 17 residues. Germline V CDR1 and CDR2: MDHEN, SYDVKM. The CDR3 bases are TGTGCCAGCAGCAGTAGGTCGGGCGGGAGCCCCTACAATGAGCAGTTCTTC. Translation: CASSSRSGGSPYNEQFF.

The chain recombines TRBV7-8 with TRBJ2-7; 13 bases align to TRBD2. The trim removed 3 bases at V and 7 bases at J, leaving 9 bases unmatched. The CDR3 is 16 amino acids. Germline V gives CDR1 SGHVS, CDR2 FQNEAQ. CDR3 protein: CASSFGLAGDSREQYF. As DNA, the CDR3 is TGTGCCAGCAGCTTCGGACTAGCGGGGGATTCAAGGGAGCAGTACTTC.

V and J are TRBV30 and TRBJ1-2; 7 positions match TRBD1. V gave up 0 bases and J gave up 7 bases; unmatched junction bases: 8. CDR3 length equals 14 residues. Germline V CDR1 and CDR2: GTSNPN, SVGIG (reference sequence). The CDR3, as DNA: TGTGCCTGGAGTGTACTGGGCAGGGGGGGTGGCTACACCTTC. Protein product: CAWSVLGRGGGYTF.

The V call is TRBV18, the J call TRBJ1-4, with a possible D match to TRBD1 (6 bases). The CDR3 covers 14 residues. V shed 3 bases and J shed 8 bases, with 13 bases lying between them. CDR1 is KGHSH and CDR2 is LQKENI in the germline V gene. The CDR3 sequence: CASSPGRGEEKLFF. CDR3 DNA: TGTGCCAGCTCACCGGGCAGGGGTGAGGAAAAACTGTTTTTT. The entire variable domain, with the rest obtained from reference TRBV18 and TRBJ1-4, is as follows: NAGVMQNPRHLVRRRGQEARLRCSPMKGHSHVYWYRQLPEEGLKFMVYLQKENIIDESGMPKERFSAEFPKEGPSILRIQQVVRGDSAAYFCASSPGRGEEKLFFGSGTQLSVL.

The chain is built from TRBV2 and TRBJ2-7; 8 nucleotides match TRBD2. The CDR3 is made up of 14 amino acids. Germline lookup yields CDR1 SNHLY and CDR2 FYNNEI. V dropped 4 bases and J dropped 4; count of bases not matched to a gene: 6. The CDR3 DNA is TGTGCCAGCAGTGTGGTATTAGCGGGATACGAGCAGTACTTC. Translating gives CASSVVLAGYEQYF.

A single count supports this clone. The chain joins TRBV29-1 to TRBJ2-1; tentatively, D is TRBD1 or TRBD2 (5 bases each). This CDR3 is built from 13 residues. Per germline, CDR1 SQVTM and CDR2 ANQGSEA. V lost 6 bases, J lost 1 base, and 10 bases lay in between. The CDR3 sequence is CSVQGVSYNEQFF. For the CDR3, the DNA is TGCAGCGTCCAGGGAGTTTCCTACAATGAGCAGTTCTTC.

The chain joins TRBV19 to TRBJ2-5; 10 nucleotides line up with TRBD2. The CDR3 has 13 residues. The ends lost 6 bases at V and 3 bases at J; junction bases unmatched: 1. Germline lookup yields CDR1 LNHDA and CDR2 SQIVND (reference sequence). The DNA of the CDR3 is TGTGCCAGTAGCGGACTAGCGGAAGAGACCCAGTACTTC. It codes for CASSGLAEETQYF.

The rearrangement joins TRBV5-1 to TRBJ2-5; D may be TRBD2 (6 bases). CDR1 and CDR2 (germline): SGHRS, YFSETQ. V dropped 0 bases and J dropped 5 bases, with 14 bases sitting between them. The CDR3 is made up of 15 amino acids. CDR3: CASSLVGGDWETQYF. The CDR3 DNA is TGCGCCAGCAGCTTGGTCGGAGGGGATTGGGAGACCCAGTACTTC.

There are a few counts of this clone. Other DNA sequences of this sample code for an identical CDR3. This chain joins TRBV7-2 and TRBJ2-7; 8 nucleotides match TRBD1. V shed 5 bases, J shed 3 bases, and the junction held 9 bases outside the gene matches. Germline CDR1 is SGHTA and CDR2 is FQGNSA. The CDR3 extends over 15 amino acids. CDR3 region: CASSLGQGAFYEQYF. The CDR3 DNA reads TGTGCCAGCAGCCTAGGGCAGGGGGCTTTCTACGAGCAGTACTTC.

V and J are TRBV11-2 and TRBJ2-3, with 10 bases matching TRBD1. In germline, CDR1 is SGHAT, CDR2 FQNNGV. The trim removed 5 bases at V and 4 bases at J, leaving 9 bases unmatched. The CDR3 spans 16 residues. The CDR3 spells CASSRSRDRGPDTQYF. DNA for the CDR3: TGTGCCAGCAGCCGCTCCCGGGACAGGGGCCCAGATACGCAGTATTTT.

The genes are TRBV6-6 and TRBJ2-1, with 10 bases matching TRBD2. In germline, CDR1 is MNHNY, CDR2 SVGAGI (reference sequence). Unmatched junction bases numbered 7, after V lost 6 bases and J lost 8 bases. This CDR3 comprises 14 residues. CDR3 coding DNA: TGTGCCAGCAGCGAGCTAGCGGGAGTCGATGAGCAGTTCTTC. Its protein is CASSELAGVDEQFF.

The genes are TRBV4-2 and TRBJ2-2; D is possibly TRBD2 (5 bases). Germline assignment: CDR1 LGHNA and CDR2 YNFKEQ. The V and J ends lost 0 bases and 7 bases respectively, with 15 bases between them. This CDR3 contains 16 residues. CDR3 in DNA: TGTGCCAGCAGCCAAGATGTAGCGAGCGTAGGCGGGGAGCTGTTTTTT. It codes for CASSQDVASVGGELFF.

The chain carries TRBV29-1 and TRBJ2-5; tentatively, D is TRBD1 or TRBD2 (5 bases each). The CDR3 is 16 amino acids. V was shortened by 3 bases and J by 4 bases, with 21 bases between the two germline ends. Germline CDR1 reads SQVTM; CDR2 reads ANQGSEA. The CDR3 region has the DNA TGCAGCGTTGATTTAAAAAGGGGACCGGGTGGAGAGACCCAGTACTTC. Protein: CSVDLKRGPGGETQYF. The full variable domain, in which reference TRBV29-1 and TRBJ2-5 provide the parts outside the CDR3, is SAVISQKPSRDICQRGTSLTIQCQVDSQVTMMFWYRQQPGQSLTLIATANQGSEATYESGFVIDKFPISRPNLTFSTLTVSNMSPEDSSIYLCSVDLKRGPGGETQYFGPGTRLLVL.

V and J are TRBV4-1 and TRBJ2-3, with D possibly matching TRBD2 (5 bases). With 1 base removed from V and 6 bases from J, the gap between germline ends came to 23 bases. The CDR3 is 18 residues long. The germline V gene has CDR1 MGHRA and CDR2 YSYEKL. CDR3 residues: CASSQGLFICPGGDTQYF. The CDR3 DNA is TGCGCCAGCAGCCAAGGTCTTTTTATATGCCCAGGCGGGGATACGCAGTATTTT.

This chain joins TRBV11-2 and TRBJ2-7, with 12 positions matching TRBD2. V lost 4 bases to trimming and J lost 3 bases; unmatched junction nucleotides: 1. From germline, CDR1 is SGHAT and CDR2 FQNNGV. The CDR3 has 14 residues. CDR3 amino acids: CASSWTSGIYEQYF. CDR3 coding DNA: TGTGCCAGCAGCTGGACTAGCGGGATCTACGAGCAGTACTTC. Together with reference TRBV11-2 and TRBJ2-7, the CDR3 gives the full variable domain: EAGVAQSPRYKIIEKRQSVAFWCNPISGHATLYWYQQILGQGPKLLIQFQNNGVVDDSQLPKDRFSAERLKGVDSTLKIQPAKLEDSAVYLCASSWTSGIYEQYFGPGTRLTVT.

This clone was seen at least ten times. Other DNA sequences in the sample encode the same CDR3. The V and J genes are TRBV7-2 and TRBJ2-7; D is perhaps TRBD1 or TRBD2 (5 bases each). This CDR3 has 14 amino acids. V gave up 6 bases and J gave up 2 bases, with 14 bases separating them. Per germline, CDR1 SGHTA and CDR2 FQGNSA. CDR3 nucleotides: TGTGCCAGCAGTCGGGGACGTGGCGCCTACGAGCAGTACTTC. This translates into CASSRGRGAYEQYF.

J is TRBJ1-3 and V is TRBV28; D ambiguous. Germline V gene sequence: CDR1 MDHEN, CDR2 SYDVKM. There are 16 residues in the CDR3. V was cut by 4 bases and J by 3 bases, with 16 bases left in between. CDR3 nucleotide sequence: TGTGCCAGCAGTTCCCCCGGTGATTTCCTTGGAAACACCATATATTTT. Amino acids: CASSSPGDFLGNTIYF.

V is TRBV7-2 and J is TRBJ2-5; no clear D gene. Germline V lookup: CDR1 SGHTA, CDR2 FQGNSA. V lost 1 base, J lost 4 bases, and 13 bases lay in between. The length of the CDR3 is 15 residues. CDR3 in amino acids: CASSLVAPPAETQYF. The DNA of the CDR3 is TGTGCCAGCAGCTTAGTTGCCCCCCCTGCAGAGACCCAGTACTTC.

The genes are TRBV28 and TRBJ1-4; TRBD1 aligns across 7 bases. V shed 6 bases and J 4 bases; nucleotides not matched to a gene: 5. Germline CDR1 reads MDHEN; CDR2 reads SYDVKM. This CDR3 contains 14 residues. This CDR3 reads CASRPGQFNEKLFF. The DNA of the CDR3 is TGTGCCAGCAGGCCGGGACAGTTTAATGAAAAACTGTTTTTT. Looking up the rest from reference TRBV28 and TRBJ1-4 gives the full variable domain: DVKVTQSSRYLVKRTGEKVFLECVQDMDHENMFWYRQDPGLGLRLIYFSYDVKMKEKGDIPEGYSVSREKKERFSLILESASTNQTSMYLCASRPGQFNEKLFFGSGTQLSVL.

The V and J genes are TRBV19 and TRBJ2-6; the match to TRBD1 covers 10 bases. Trimming cost V 5 bases and J 0 bases; bases outside gene matches: 10. CDR3 length equals 19 residues. The germline V gene has CDR1 LNHDA and CDR2 SQIVND (reference sequence). The CDR3 reads CASSPIGQGGNSGANVLTF. For the CDR3, the DNA is TGTGCCAGTAGTCCCATCGGACAGGGGGGTAACTCTGGGGCCAACGTCCTGACTTTC.

CDR3 amino acids: CASSPSGGYTF. As DNA, the CDR3 is TGTGCCAGCTCCCCCTCGGGTGGCTACACCTTC. The chain recombines TRBV6-1 with TRBJ1-2, with D unclear. Germline loops: CDR1 MNHNS, CDR2 SASEGT. Trimming shortened V by 8 bases and J by 7 bases, and 11 bases separated the two germline ends. This CDR3 is 11 amino acids long.

The V and J genes are TRBV2 and TRBJ2-3; D ambiguous. V was cut by 3 bases and J by 6 bases, with 4 bases left in between. Germline CDR1 is SNHLY and CDR2 is FYNNEI. There are 11 residues in the CDR3. The CDR3 is CASSDRDTQYF. CDR3 nucleotides: TGTGCCAGCAGTGATAGGGATACGCAGTATTTT.

A single count supports this clone. This chain connects TRBV6-5 to TRBJ1-3; D may be TRBD1 (5 bases). The CDR3 has 15 amino acids. The germline V and J ends were trimmed by 0 bases and 0 bases, with 6 bases remaining between them. CDR1 MNHEY and CDR2 SVGAGI come from the germline V gene. This chain's CDR3 is CASSYSRGSGNTIYF. The DNA for the CDR3 is TGTGCCAGCAGTTACTCGAGGGGCTCTGGAAACACCATATATTTT.

V gene TRBV7-9 combines with J gene TRBJ2-2, with D perhaps matching TRBD1 (5 bases). Germline lookup yields CDR1 SEHNR and CDR2 FQNEAQ (reference sequence). The CDR3 length is 15 residues. V lost 8 bases, J lost 1 base, and 14 bases lay in between. The CDR3 DNA is TGTGCCAGCCCCCCCGACAGATTGAACACCGGGGAGCTGTTTTTT. It is translated as CASPPDRLNTGELFF.

The chain couples TRBV19 to TRBJ2-3; D remains ambiguous. V was clipped by 4 bases and J by 4 bases, with 3 bases between them. The CDR3 consists of 11 residues. Germline V CDR1 and CDR2: LNHDA, SQIVND (reference sequence). CDR3 in DNA: TGTGCCAGTAGTACCTCAGATACGCAGTATTTT. Translated, it gives CASSTSDTQYF.

The chain has TRBV10-1 and TRBJ2-1; D is unclear. From germline, CDR1 is WNHNN and CDR2 SYGVQD (reference sequence). V lost 4 bases, J lost 7 bases, and 11 bases lay in between. CDR3 length: 13 residues. Here the CDR3 reads CASSGGLVNEQFF. As DNA, the CDR3 is TGCGCCAGCAGTGGTGGATTGGTGAATGAGCAGTTCTTC.

This clone showed up just a few times. The V and J genes are TRBV12-5 and TRBJ2-7; either TRBD1 or TRBD2 may supply D (5 bases each). Germline values: CDR1 LGHNT, CDR2 FRNRAP. With 1 base removed from V and 3 bases from J, the gap between germline ends came to 13 bases. This CDR3 is built from 15 residues. CDR3 amino acids: CASGLGDGMGYEQYF. The CDR3, as DNA: TGTGCTAGTGGTTTGGGGGACGGGATGGGCTACGAGCAGTACTTC.

The V gene is TRBV7-2, the J gene TRBJ2-3, with D tentatively TRBD1 or TRBD2 (6 bases each). This CDR3 region has 14 residues. The germline V and J ends were trimmed by 5 bases and 4 bases, with 13 bases remaining between them. From germline, CDR1 is SGHTA and CDR2 FQGNSA. CDR3 region: CASSEQGRSDTQYF. The CDR3 DNA reads as TGTGCCAGCAGCGAGCAGGGGAGGTCAGATACGCAGTATTTT.

The chain couples TRBV2 to TRBJ2-2; unclear D gene. The CDR3 consists of 14 residues. Germline values: CDR1 SNHLY, CDR2 FYNNEI. Trimming cost V 4 bases and J 3 bases, with 9 bases left between them. The CDR3 protein is CASSGRADTGELFF. CDR3 DNA sequence: TGTGCCAGCAGTGGACGGGCAGACACCGGGGAGCTGTTTTTT. The full variable domain, rest sourced from reference TRBV2 and TRBJ2-2, is EPEVTQTPSHQVTQMGQEVILRCVPISNHLYFYWYRQILGQKVEFLVSFYNNEISEKSEIFDDQFSVERPDGSNFTLKIRSTKLEDSAMYFCASSGRADTGELFFGEGSRLTVL.